This T cell receptor (beta chain) is drawn from a study of vaccination effects on CD4 cells after COVID-19. Before sequencing took place, the ViraFEST assay used viral peptide pools to expand antigen-specific CD4+ T cells. Investigators separated out CD4+ T cells once more than nine days of culture had passed. In the vaccine recipients, nucleocapsid antibodies were negative and there was no prior SARS-CoV-2 infection. Under 2.5 million PBMC were seeded per well and grown in the presence of roughly 11 IU/ml IL-2 and about 10 ug/ml peptides. About this clone: Its antigen is unknown.

Profiled with immunoSEQ multiplex PCR; TCRdb holds only in-frame clones, not every one. The data hold some 60,000 clones, with approximately 76% observed a single time. General study points: Vaccine-induced clones in healthy vaccinees cross-reacted with common cold coronaviruses in only 1 of 255 cases. Marked contraction was observed in infection-induced and vaccine-induced clones late after vaccination.

Trimming removed 5 bases at V and 3 bases at J, with 12 bases between. CDR1 is KGHDR and CDR2 is SFDVKD in the germline V gene. The CDR3 is made up of 14 amino acids. The sequence derives from a human donor who received a COVID-19 vaccine. This chain connects TRBV24-1 to TRBJ1-2; no clear D gene. The sample here was CD4+ T cells from PBMCs cultured with HCoV-NL63 spike peptides, taken before COVID-19 vaccination. The CDR3 sequence is CATSATGPDYGYTF. The CDR3 DNA reads as TGTGCCACCAGTGCTACCGGTCCGGACTATGGCTACACCTTC.